This TCR beta chain came from a study of blood T cell repertoires in COVID-19 (dated by TCRdb to 2020 to 2022). About the study as a whole: The collaborator samples originated in the United States, Italy and Spain and spanned the acute and convalescent phases of COVID-19. The prospective study material was composed of cDNA or gDNA derived from T cells, B-cell-depleted T cells, or PBMCs. The samples were drawn from two sources: the first 160 participants of the ongoing ImmuneRACE study, and 1,200 or so subjects contributed by 6 global collaborators. HLA class I and class II types, where available, came from metadata supplied by the sample provider rather than from assay-based typing. The repertoires were released in a freely available public database intended as a resource for research on the immune response to SARS-CoV-2. Nearly every sample came with metadata listing a de-identified subject ID, COVID-19 status, age in years and sex. Subjects who had been exposed to COVID-19, were actively infected with it, or had recovered from it provided the deeply sampled blood TCRbeta repertoires that made up the dataset. Overall study outcomes, separate from this receptor: Clinical and demographic metadata were provided uncurated, with the amount varying by source and participant.

The sample holds a few counts of this clone. Its antigen specificity is not known. No quality values exist for individual bases; no much larger clone is one base distant. The CDR3 has 12 amino acids, counting the end cysteine and phenylalanine. CDR3 DNA is the only sequence kept; it has 36 bases, read in frame from the first base. The germline V end is reduced by 6 bases and the J end by 4 bases; junction bases left unmatched: 3. The germline V gene supplies CDR1 SQVTM and CDR2 ANQGSEA. Collaborating institutions collected whole blood in K2EDTA tubes following their own protocols. For TCRbeta analysis, collaborators shipped samples in one of three forms: frozen whole blood, isolated PBMCs, or DNA extracted from either of those sample types. The immunoSEQ Assay, a bias-controlled multiplex PCR, was used to amplify TCRbeta CDR3 regions from genomic DNA. On the study's bioinformatics: The number of nucleated cells in each sample was estimated from the amplification of reference gene primers within the assay. To quantify the absolute abundance of each unique TCRbeta CDR3 rearrangement, sequence reads were collapsed and filtered. Productive Simpson clonality was computed per sample as the square root of Simpson's diversity index over productive rearrangements. TCRdb provides this immuneACCESS table in a form limited to in-frame rearrangements. Some clones are lacking; in checked studies, under half of them reflect an unresolved V gene, and why the rest are absent is not known. The DNA was the basis for D and trimming; V, J and clone size are from that table. This sample holds 40,000 or so clones; more than 75% were observed only once. The ten largest clones add up to around 15% of the sample.

The sample taken for sequencing was peripheral blood. The sequence came from a human donor in a cohort sampled during active COVID-19. In this chain, TRBV29-1 is recombined with TRBJ1-1; a stretch of 9 junction bases matches TRBD1. The CDR3 region reads CSVLDRGTEAFF. In nucleotides, the sequence is TGCAGCGTCCTGGACAGGGGCACTGAAGCTTTCTTT.